One and the same sample provided the 5 T cell receptor beta chains below, sequenced in a study of CD8 T cells in ankylosing spondylitis. TCRdb fed the 5' RACE reads into MiXCR, producing one record per CDR3 protein. This table has 85,000 to 90,000 distinct CDR3 sequences, roughly 27% appearing once. Material: blood, either unsorted or a sorted T cell fraction (not recorded which). The source is a male donor with ankylosing spondylitis or in good health (not recorded which).

This clonotype was picked up a small number of times. The chain couples TRBV5-1 to TRBJ2-6; D may correspond to TRBD1 or TRBD2 (5 bases each). CDR3 length equals 15 residues. V was clipped by 4 bases and J by 4 bases, with 12 bases between them. Looked up from germline, CDR1 is SGHRS and CDR2 is YFSETQ. In DNA form, the CDR3 reads TGCGCCAGCAGCCTGGGACCTCCCGGGGCCAACGTCCTGACTTTC. Its translation: CASSLGPPGANVLTF. The entire variable domain, with the rest obtained from reference TRBV5-1 and TRBJ2-6, is as follows: KAGVTQTPRYLIKTRGQQVTLSCSPISGHRSVSWYQQTPGQGLQFLFEYFSETQRNKGNFPGRFSGRQFSNSRSEMNVSTLELGDSALYLCASSLGPPGANVLTFGAGSRLTVL.

This clonotype has ten or more counts. The gene calls are TRBV5-6 and TRBJ2-3; 10 bases map to TRBD1. V lost 7 bases and J lost 2; bases outside the gene matches: 10. The CDR3 is 16 residues long. The V gene's germline CDR1 is SGHDT and CDR2 YYEEEE. The CDR3 bases are TGTGCCAGCCGGACTGCGACAGGGGGCTTCACAGATACGCAGTATTTT. This translates into CASRTATGGFTDTQYF.

A few counts support this clonotype. The chain links TRBV10-3 to TRBJ1-1; no definite D call. Looked up from germline, CDR1 is ENHRY and CDR2 is SYGVKD. This CDR3 comprises 15 residues. Trimming removed 0 bases from V and 3 bases from J, with 11 bases in between. The chain's CDR3 is CAISESNTAYTEAFF. The CDR3 DNA follows: TGTGCCATCAGTGAGTCGAACACAGCCTACACTGAAGCTTTCTTT.

There are a few counts of this clonotype. V usage is TRBV27 and J usage is TRBJ2-5; the D gene is possibly TRBD2 (6 bases). Deletions cut 7 bases from V and 5 bases from J, with 20 bases between. This CDR3 spans 15 amino acids. Germline V gene sequence: CDR1 MNHEY, CDR2 SMNVEV (reference sequence). The CDR3 DNA sequence: TGTGCCAGCACTGGGACTCGCGAGGGGTGGGAGACCCAGTACTTC. Amino acid sequence: CASTGTREGWETQYF.

V gene TRBV2 combines with J gene TRBJ1-2; D not certain. V shed 5 bases and J shed 7 bases, with 17 bases lying between them. Germline CDR1 and CDR2: SNHLY and FYNNEI. The length of the CDR3 is 14 residues. CDR3: CASSPQGQASGYTF. The CDR3 nucleotides are TGTGCCAGCAGTCCCCAAGGCCAGGCCTCTGGCTACACCTTC.